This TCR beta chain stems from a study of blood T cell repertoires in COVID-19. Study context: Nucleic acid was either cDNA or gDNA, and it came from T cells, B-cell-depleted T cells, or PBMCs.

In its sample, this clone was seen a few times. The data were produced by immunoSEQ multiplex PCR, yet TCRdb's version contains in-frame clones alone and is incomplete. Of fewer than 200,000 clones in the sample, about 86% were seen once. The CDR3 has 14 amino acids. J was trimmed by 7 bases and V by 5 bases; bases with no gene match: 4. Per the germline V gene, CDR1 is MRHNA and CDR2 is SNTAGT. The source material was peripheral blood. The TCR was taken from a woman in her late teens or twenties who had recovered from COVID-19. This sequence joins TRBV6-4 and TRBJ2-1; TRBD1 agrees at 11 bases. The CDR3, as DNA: TGTGCCAGCAGTCCGGGACAGGGGGGAAATGAGCAGTTCTTC. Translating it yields CASSPGQGGNEQFF.